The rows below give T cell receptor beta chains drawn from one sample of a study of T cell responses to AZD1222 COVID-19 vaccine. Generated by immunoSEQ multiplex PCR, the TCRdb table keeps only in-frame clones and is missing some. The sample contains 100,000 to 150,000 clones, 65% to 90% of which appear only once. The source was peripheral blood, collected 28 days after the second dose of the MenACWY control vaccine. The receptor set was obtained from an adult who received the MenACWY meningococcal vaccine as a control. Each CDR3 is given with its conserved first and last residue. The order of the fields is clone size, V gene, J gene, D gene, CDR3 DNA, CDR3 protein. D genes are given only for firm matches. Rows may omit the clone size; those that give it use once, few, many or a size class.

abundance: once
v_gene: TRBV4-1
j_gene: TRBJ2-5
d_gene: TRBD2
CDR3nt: TGCGCCAGCAGCCAAGTACAGGGGACTAGCGGGAGGGCCTCGGAGACCCAGTACTTC
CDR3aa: CASSQVQGTSGRASETQYF

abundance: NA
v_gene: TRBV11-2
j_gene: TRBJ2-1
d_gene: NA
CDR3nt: TGTGCCAGCAGCTTATTCACCAGGGGCTATGAGCAGTTCTTC
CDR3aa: CASSLFTRGYEQFF

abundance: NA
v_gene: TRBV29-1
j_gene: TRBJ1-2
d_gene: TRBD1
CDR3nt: TGCAGCGGGGGACAGGGAGTAACCGGCTACACCTTC
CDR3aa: CSGGQGVTGYTF

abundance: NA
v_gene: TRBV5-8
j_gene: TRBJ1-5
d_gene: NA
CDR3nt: TGTGCCAGCAGCGGTGGCCTGAGGGAGGGGAGTCAGCCCCAGCATTTT
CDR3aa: CASSGGLREGSQPQHF

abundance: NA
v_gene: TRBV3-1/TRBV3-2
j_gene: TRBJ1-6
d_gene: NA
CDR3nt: TGTGCCACCTCGTTAGGGGGGTTCCATAATTCACCCCTCCACTTT
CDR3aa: CATSLGGFHNSPLHF

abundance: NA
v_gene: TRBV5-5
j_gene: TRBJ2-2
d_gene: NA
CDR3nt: TGTGCCAGCAGACTAACGGGGAACACCGGGGAGCTGTTTTTT
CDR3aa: CASRLTGNTGELFF

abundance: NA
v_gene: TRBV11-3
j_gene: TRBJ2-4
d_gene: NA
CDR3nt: TGTGCCAGCAGCCCCCCCGGGCCTAGAGCGGACATTCAGTACTTC
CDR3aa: CASSPPGPRADIQYF

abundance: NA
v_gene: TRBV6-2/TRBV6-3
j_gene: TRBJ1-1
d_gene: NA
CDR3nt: TGTGCCAGCAGTAAGGCCGGCGTTGAAGCTTTCTTT
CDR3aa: CASSKAGVEAFF

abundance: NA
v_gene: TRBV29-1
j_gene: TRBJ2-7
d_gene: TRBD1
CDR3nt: TGCAGCGTCTTGGGACAGTCCTACGAGCAGTACTTC
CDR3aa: CSVLGQSYEQYF

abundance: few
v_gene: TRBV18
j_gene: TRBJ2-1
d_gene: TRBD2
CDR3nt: TGTGCCAGCTCACCATTCACTAGCGGCCCAAACAATGAGCAGTTCTTC
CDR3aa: CASSPFTSGPNNEQFF

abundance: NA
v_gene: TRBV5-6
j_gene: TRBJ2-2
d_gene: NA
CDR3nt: TGTGCCAGCAGCCCGGGTGGCGGGGAGCTGTTTTTT
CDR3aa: CASSPGGGELFF

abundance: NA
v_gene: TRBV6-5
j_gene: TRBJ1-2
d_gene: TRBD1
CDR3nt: TGTGCCAGCAGTTACCCCGACAGGGGGGGTTGGGGCTACACCTTC
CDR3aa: CASSYPDRGGWGYTF

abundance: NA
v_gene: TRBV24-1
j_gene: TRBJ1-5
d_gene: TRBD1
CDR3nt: TGTGCCACCAGTGACACCAAGCCCGGGACAGGTCAGCCCCAGCATTTT
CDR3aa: CATSDTKPGTGQPQHF

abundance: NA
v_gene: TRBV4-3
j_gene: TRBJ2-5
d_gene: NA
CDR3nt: TGCGCCAGCAGCCAAGATCTGTGGGCGACCCAGTACTTC
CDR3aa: CASSQDLWATQYF

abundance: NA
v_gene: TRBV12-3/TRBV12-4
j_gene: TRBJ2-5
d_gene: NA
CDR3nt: TGTGCCTCCCGCCCCGGAGCAGGAGAGACCCAGTACTTC
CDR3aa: CASRPGAGETQYF

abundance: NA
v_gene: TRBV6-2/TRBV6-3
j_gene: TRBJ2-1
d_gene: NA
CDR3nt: TGTGCCAGCAGTTACGGGCACCTGTACAATGAGCAGTTCTTC
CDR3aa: CASSYGHLYNEQFF

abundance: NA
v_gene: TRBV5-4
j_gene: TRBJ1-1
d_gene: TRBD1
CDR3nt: TGTGCCAGCAGCTTCACAGGGGGGACTGAAGCTTTCTTT
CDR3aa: CASSFTGGTEAFF

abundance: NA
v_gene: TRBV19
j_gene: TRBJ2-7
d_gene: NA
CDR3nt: TGTGCCAGTAGTATTCAGGGAACCTACGAGCAGTACTTC
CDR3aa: CASSIQGTYEQYF

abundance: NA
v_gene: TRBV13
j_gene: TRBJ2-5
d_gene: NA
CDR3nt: TGTGCCAGCAGCCCCCGGAGGGGCGGGCAAGAGACCCAGTACTTC
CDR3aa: CASSPRRGGQETQYF

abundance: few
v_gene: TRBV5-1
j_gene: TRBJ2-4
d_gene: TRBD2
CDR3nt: TGCGCCAGCAGCTGGCTAGCGGGCCAAAACATTCAGTACTTC
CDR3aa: CASSWLAGQNIQYF

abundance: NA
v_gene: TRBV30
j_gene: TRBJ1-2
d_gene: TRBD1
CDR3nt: TGTGCCTTTCCGGACAGGGCTTTAAGTGGCTACACCTTC
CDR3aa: CAFPDRALSGYTF

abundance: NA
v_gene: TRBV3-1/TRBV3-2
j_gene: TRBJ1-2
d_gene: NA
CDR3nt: TGTGCCAGCAGCCAGCAGGGATTTAACTATGGCTACACCTTC
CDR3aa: CASSQQGFNYGYTF

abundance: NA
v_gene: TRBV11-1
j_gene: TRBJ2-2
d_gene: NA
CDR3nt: TGTGCCAGCAGCTTTAATCGGGACACCGGGGAGCTGTTTTTT
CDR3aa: CASSFNRDTGELFF

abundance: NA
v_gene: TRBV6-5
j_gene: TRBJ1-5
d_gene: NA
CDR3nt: TGTGCCAGCAGACCCGGCCGGGGCCCCATTGAGCCCCAGCATTTT
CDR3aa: CASRPGRGPIEPQHF

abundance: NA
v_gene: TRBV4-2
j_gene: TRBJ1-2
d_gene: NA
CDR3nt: TGTGCCAGCAGCCAAGAACATTCAGGTTCTAACTATGGCTACACCTTC
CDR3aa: CASSQEHSGSNYGYTF

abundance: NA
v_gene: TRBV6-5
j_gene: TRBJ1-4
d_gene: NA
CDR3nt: TGTGCCACCCCCGAGGGGTCCACTAATGAAAAACTGTTTTTT
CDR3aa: CATPEGSTNEKLFF

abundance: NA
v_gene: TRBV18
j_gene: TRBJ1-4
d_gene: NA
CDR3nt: TGTGCCAGCTCTCTCGACAGACAAAATGAAAAACTGTTTTTT
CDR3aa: CASSLDRQNEKLFF

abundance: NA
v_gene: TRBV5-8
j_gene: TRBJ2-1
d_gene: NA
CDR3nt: TGTGCCAGCAGCTACCCCTCCGAAGCTAATGAGCAGTTCTTC
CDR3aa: CASSYPSEANEQFF

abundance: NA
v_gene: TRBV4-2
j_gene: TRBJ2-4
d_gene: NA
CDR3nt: TGTGCCAGCAGCCAAGATTGGGGGGAGGCCAAAAACATTCAGTACTTC
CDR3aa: CASSQDWGEAKNIQYF

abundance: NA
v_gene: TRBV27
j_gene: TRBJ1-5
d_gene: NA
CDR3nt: TGTGCCAGCAGTTTATCCGTAGGGCTTAGCAATCAGCCCCAGCATTTT
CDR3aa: CASSLSVGLSNQPQHF

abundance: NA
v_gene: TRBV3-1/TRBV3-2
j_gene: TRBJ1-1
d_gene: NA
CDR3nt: TGTGCCAGCAGCCAAGGGCCAAACACTGAAGCTTTCTTT
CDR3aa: CASSQGPNTEAFF

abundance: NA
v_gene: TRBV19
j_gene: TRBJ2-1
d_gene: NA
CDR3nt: TGTGCCAGTAGTCGGAATGGCGGGAATGAGCAGTTCTTC
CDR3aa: CASSRNGGNEQFF

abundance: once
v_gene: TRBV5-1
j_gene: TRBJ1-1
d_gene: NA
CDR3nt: TGCGCCAGCAGCCCCGGACCAGGGAACACTGAAGCTTTCTTT
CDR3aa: CASSPGPGNTEAFF

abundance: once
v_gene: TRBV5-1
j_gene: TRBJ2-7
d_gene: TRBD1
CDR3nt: TGCGCCAGCAGCTGGGACAGGGAAGGTTACGAGCAGTACTTC
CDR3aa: CASSWDREGYEQYF

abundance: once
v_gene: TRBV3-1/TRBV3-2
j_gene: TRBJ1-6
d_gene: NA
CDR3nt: TGTGCCAGCAGTCGGGACGGGGCAAATAATTCACCCCTCCACTTT
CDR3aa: CASSRDGANNSPLHF

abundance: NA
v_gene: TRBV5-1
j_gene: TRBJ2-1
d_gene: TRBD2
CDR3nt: TGCGCCAGCAGCAGCTATAGCGGGAGGACCTACAATGAGCAGTTCTTC
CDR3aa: CASSSYSGRTYNEQFF

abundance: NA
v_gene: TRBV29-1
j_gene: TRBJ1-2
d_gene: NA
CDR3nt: TGCAGCGTTGAGGAGTACGGCTATGGCTACACCTTC
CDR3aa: CSVEEYGYGYTF

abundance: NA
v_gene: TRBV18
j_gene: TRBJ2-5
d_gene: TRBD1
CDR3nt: TGTGCCAGCTCACCTGGGACAGGGCTACGGGAGACCCAGTACTTC
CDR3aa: CASSPGTGLRETQYF

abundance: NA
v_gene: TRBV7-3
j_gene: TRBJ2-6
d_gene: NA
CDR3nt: TGTGCCAGCAGCCCCATGAGCTCTGGGGCCAACGTCCTGACTTTC
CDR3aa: CASSPMSSGANVLTF

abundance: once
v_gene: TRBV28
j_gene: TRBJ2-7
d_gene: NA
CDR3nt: TGTGCCAGCAGTTTGTCGGCCGGGCTAGCAGGCGGGCAGTACTTC
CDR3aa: CASSLSAGLAGGQYF

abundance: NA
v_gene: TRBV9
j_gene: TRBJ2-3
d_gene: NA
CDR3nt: TGTGCCAGCAGCGCACAGGTTAGCACAGATACGCAGTATTTT
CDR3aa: CASSAQVSTDTQYF

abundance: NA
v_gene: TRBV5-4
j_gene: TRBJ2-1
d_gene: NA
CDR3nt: TGTGCCAGCAGCTTCTCGCGAAGCTCCTACAATGAGCAGTTCTTC
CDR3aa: CASSFSRSSYNEQFF

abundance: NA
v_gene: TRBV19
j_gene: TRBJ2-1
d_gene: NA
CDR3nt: TGTGCCAGTAGTATGGGGGGTTACAATGAGCAGTTCTTC
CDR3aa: CASSMGGYNEQFF

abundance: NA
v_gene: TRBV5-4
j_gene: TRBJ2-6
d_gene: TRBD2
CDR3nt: TGTGCCTCAAAGCGGGGGGACGGGGCCAACGTCCTGACTTTC
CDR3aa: CASKRGDGANVLTF

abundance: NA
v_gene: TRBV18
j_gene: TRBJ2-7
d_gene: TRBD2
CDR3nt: TGTGCCAGCTCACCCCCCGAGACTAGCGGAAACTCCTACGAGCAGTACTTC
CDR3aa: CASSPPETSGNSYEQYF

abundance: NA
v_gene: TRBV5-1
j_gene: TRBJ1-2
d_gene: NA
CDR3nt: TGCGCCAGCAGGCTCGGGCCGGACTATGGCTACACCTTC
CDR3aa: CASRLGPDYGYTF